This T cell receptor beta chain was recovered during a study of cytomegalovirus exposure and HLA in healthy donors. General study findings and limits: The study labeled around 160 TCR beta chains cytomegalovirus-associated. One variant, a missense change in DCLRE1C, was linked in a later analysis to TCR beta V- and J-gene trimming. According to an earlier analysis, most TCR beta V segments yielded productive rearrangements about 87% or about 30% of the time. In a later analysis, the majority of CMV-associated beta chains seemingly showed HLA restriction.

The CDR3 runs 13 residues. V gave up 6 bases and J gave up 6 bases, with 14 bases separating them. The germline V gene has CDR1 MNHEY and CDR2 SVGAGI. Concerning this clone: The antigen remains undetermined.

The PCR ran on 60 Vbeta and 13 Jbeta primers. Profiled with immunoSEQ multiplex PCR; TCRdb holds only in-frame clones, not every one. This sample has around 150,000 clones, with about four fifths found just once. This clonotype was sampled from a girl aged 5-17 years in good health and CMV-seropositive. The gene calls are TRBV6-5 and TRBJ1-1; no firm D call. Material: PBMCs. Here the CDR3 DNA reads TGTGCCAGCAGGGCTTGGACTAGTGCTGAAGCTTTCTTT. Amino acid sequence: CASRAWTSAEAFF.